A selection of T cell receptor beta chains follows, all from one sample in a study of blood T cells in healthy people across ages. TCRdb analysed the 5' RACE reads with MiXCR anew, one entry per CDR3 protein. The sample holds approximately 490,000 distinct CDR3 sequences; around 24% are singletons and the top ten take just under 9%. This sample was shared with a second study, whose subject was T cells of mothers and their children.

The material sequenced was blood. Receptors originate from a boy between 5 and 17 years old in good health. The CDR3 runs from the conserved cysteine through the conserved F or W. The D gene is left open where the match is weak. Clone size is stated in some rows and not others, as once, few, many or a class when expanded.

v_gene: TRBV7-2
d_gene: .
j_gene: TRBJ1-1
abundance: few
CDR3nt: TGTGCCAGCAGACACCCGGTCGCGGGTTCGAACACTGAAGCTTTCTTT
CDR3aa: CASRHPVAGSNTEAFF

v_gene: TRBV7-8
d_gene: .
j_gene: TRBJ1-2
abundance: .
CDR3nt: TGTGCCAGCACCAACAGCCCCGTATATGACTACACCTTC
CDR3aa: CASTNSPVYDYTF

v_gene: TRBV27
d_gene: TRBD1
j_gene: TRBJ1-1
abundance: .
CDR3nt: TGTGCCAGCAGTTTTTCCCCGACAGGGGCTTTGGGCACTGAAGCTTTCTTT
CDR3aa: CASSFSPTGALGTEAFF

v_gene: TRBV29-1
d_gene: TRBD1
j_gene: TRBJ2-6
abundance: few
CDR3nt: TGCAGCGTTCCCCTTGGGACAGCTTCTGGGGCCAACGTCCTGACTTTC
CDR3aa: CSVPLGTASGANVLTF

v_gene: TRBV20-1
d_gene: TRBD1
j_gene: TRBJ1-1
abundance: .
CDR3nt: TGCAGTGCTAGAGAACCCGGGACAGGGCCTGAAGCTTTCTTT
CDR3aa: CSAREPGTGPEAFF

v_gene: TRBV30
d_gene: TRBD1
j_gene: TRBJ1-5
abundance: .
CDR3nt: TGTGCCTGGACTCCGGGACAGTCGCATCAGCCCCAGCATTTT
CDR3aa: CAWTPGQSHQPQHF

v_gene: TRBV7-3
d_gene: .
j_gene: TRBJ2-1
abundance: few
CDR3nt: TGTGCCAGCAGCGCCCTACTCGGGGCCTCCTACAATGAGCAGTTCTTC
CDR3aa: CASSALLGASYNEQFF

v_gene: TRBV12-3/TRBV12-4
d_gene: .
j_gene: TRBJ2-7
abundance: .
CDR3nt: TGTGCCAGCAGCCCTACCGAAGGGTACCACAGCGACGAGCAGTACTTC
CDR3aa: CASSPTEGYHSDEQYF

v_gene: TRBV28
d_gene: TRBD2
j_gene: TRBJ2-3
abundance: .
CDR3nt: TGTGCCTGCAGTTTCCCCCGGGTAGCGGGAGTCGAGGCAGATACGCAGTATTTT
CDR3aa: CACSFPRVAGVEADTQYF

v_gene: TRBV15
d_gene: .
j_gene: TRBJ1-1
abundance: .
CDR3nt: TGTGCCACCAGCATGTACGGAAACACTGAAGCTTTCTTT
CDR3aa: CATSMYGNTEAFF

v_gene: TRBV12-3/TRBV12-4
d_gene: .
j_gene: TRBJ1-1
abundance: few
CDR3nt: TGTGCCAGCAGTTCCGGAGGGGTGGGCACTGAAGCTTTCTTT
CDR3aa: CASSSGGVGTEAFF